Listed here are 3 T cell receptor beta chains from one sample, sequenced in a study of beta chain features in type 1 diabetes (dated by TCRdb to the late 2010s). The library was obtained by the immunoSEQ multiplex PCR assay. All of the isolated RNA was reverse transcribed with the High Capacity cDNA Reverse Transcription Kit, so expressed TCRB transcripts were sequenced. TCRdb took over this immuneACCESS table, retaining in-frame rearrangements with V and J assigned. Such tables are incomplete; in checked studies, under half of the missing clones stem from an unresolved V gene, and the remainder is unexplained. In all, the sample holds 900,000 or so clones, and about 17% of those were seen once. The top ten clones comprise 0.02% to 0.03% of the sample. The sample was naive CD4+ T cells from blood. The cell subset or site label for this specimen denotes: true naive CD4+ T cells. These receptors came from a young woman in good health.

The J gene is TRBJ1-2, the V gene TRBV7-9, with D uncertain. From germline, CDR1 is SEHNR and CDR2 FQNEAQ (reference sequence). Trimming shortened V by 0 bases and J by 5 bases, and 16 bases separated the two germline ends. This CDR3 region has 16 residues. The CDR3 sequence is CASSLAQSGSKYGYTF. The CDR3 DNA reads TGTGCCAGCAGCTTAGCGCAATCCGGGAGTAAATATGGCTACACCTTC.

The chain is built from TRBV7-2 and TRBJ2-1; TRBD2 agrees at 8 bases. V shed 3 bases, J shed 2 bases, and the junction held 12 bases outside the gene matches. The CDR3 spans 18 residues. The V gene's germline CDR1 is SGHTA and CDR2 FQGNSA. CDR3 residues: CASSFLAGPFPPYNEQFF. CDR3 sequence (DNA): TGTGCCAGCAGCTTCCTAGCGGGCCCCTTCCCCCCCTACAATGAGCAGTTCTTC.

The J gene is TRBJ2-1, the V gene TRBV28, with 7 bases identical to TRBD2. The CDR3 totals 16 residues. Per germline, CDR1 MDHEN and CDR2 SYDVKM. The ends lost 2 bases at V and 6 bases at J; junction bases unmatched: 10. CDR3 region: CASSLGERGVFNEQFF. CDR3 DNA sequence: TGTGCCAGCAGTTTAGGGGAGCGGGGTGTCTTCAATGAGCAGTTCTTC.